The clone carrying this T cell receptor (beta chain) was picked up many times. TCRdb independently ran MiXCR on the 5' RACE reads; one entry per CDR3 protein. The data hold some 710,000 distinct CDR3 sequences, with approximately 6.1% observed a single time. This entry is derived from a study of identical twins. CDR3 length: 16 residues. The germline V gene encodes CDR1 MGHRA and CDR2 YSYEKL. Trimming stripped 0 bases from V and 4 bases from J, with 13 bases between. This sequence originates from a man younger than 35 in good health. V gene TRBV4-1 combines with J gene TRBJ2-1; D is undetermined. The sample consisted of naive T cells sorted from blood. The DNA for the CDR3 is TGCGCCAGCAGCCAAGAGCCGGCAGACCAGTACAATGAGCAGTTCTTC. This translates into CASSQEPADQYNEQFF.